This TCR beta chain was identified during a study of memory CD4+ T cells and cytomegalovirus serostatus. The V gene end was trimmed by 2 bases and the J gene end by 0 bases; junction bases not matched to a gene: 5. Germline V gene data show CDR1 as KGHSH and CDR2 as LQKENI. This CDR3 has 17 amino acids. Note on this clone: Its antigen remains unknown.

This table comes from immunoSEQ multiplex PCR, and its TCRdb copy is limited to in-frame clones, with some not included. The sample includes tens of thousands of clones, under 85% of them seen just once. Study-wide points: A US-trained random forest predicted CMV serostatus with median AUC 0.91.

The sort gate was single viable CD3+CD4+CD8-CD45RO+ cells for memory CD4+ T cells. Serum IgG to CMV pp150, pp28, p38 and p52 defined serostatus. This clonotype was obtained from an adult in good health and CMV-seronegative. This chain joins TRBV18 and TRBJ1-5; 9 bases are shared with TRBD1. What was sequenced was memory CD4+ T cells from blood. CDR3 DNA: TGTGCCAGCTCACCATTTGGGACAGGGAATAGCAATCAGCCCCAGCATTTT. This encodes CASSPFGTGNSNQPQHF.